This entry concerns a single T cell receptor beta chain. The data belong to a study of control samples from healthy donors and cancer patients. V dropped 5 bases and J dropped 1 base, with 18 bases sitting between them. The CDR3 sequence is 17 residues long. Germline V gene data show CDR1 as MNHNY and CDR2 as SVGAGI (reference sequence). The method was immunoSEQ multiplex PCR; TCRdb's version includes in-frame clones alone and lacks a portion of them. The table records about 54,000 clones, 95% to 96% of them present only once. The sample taken for sequencing was blood. This chain uses TRBV6-6 with TRBJ1-3; D call uncertain. This TCR derives from a woman in her 30s in good health. In DNA form, the CDR3 reads TGTGCCAGCAGTCCAATCACGGGATCAACTTCTGGAAACACCATATATTTT. Protein product: CASSPITGSTSGNTIYF.